The clone carrying this T cell receptor (beta chain) was seen a handful of times. It was on ten immunoSEQ deep assay plates that unsorted PBMC DNA was sequenced. Under the authors' procedure: Filtering differed because ImmunoSEQ produced junction-only sequences that carried no quality scores. This table comes from immunoSEQ multiplex PCR, and its TCRdb copy is limited to in-frame clones, with some not included. The V and J calls and clone size were taken over from that table, and D and trimming were inferred from the DNA. This sample has hundreds of thousands of clones, with approximately 77% found just once. This sample is part of a study of shared clonotypes between healthy human individuals. The V gene's germline CDR1 is LGHNA and CDR2 YNFKEQ. Trimming cost V 0 bases and J 8 bases, with 21 bases left between them. This CDR3 has 17 residues.

The chain recombines TRBV4-2 with TRBJ2-3; TRBD2 might be the D (5 bases). This TCR was sampled from a woman aged 35 to 49 in good health. Some clones in this sample may be carry-over from other donors' samples. The sequenced sample consisted of PBMCs. CDR3: CASSQDRPGGRSGTQYF. CDR3 coding DNA: TGTGCCAGCAGCCAAGATAGGCCGGGCGGGCGGTCTGGTACGCAGTATTTT.